This T cell receptor (beta chain) emerged from a study of neurological immune-mediated disorders. Synthesis of cDNA was accomplished via 5'RACE employing 10-nucleotide random UMIs. TCRdb used MiXCR to reprocess the 5' RACE reads, holding one entry per CDR3 protein. The table lists just under 40,000 distinct CDR3 sequences, 7.2% of them singletons, with 5.7% in the top ten. The CDR3 totals 14 residues. J gave up 10 bases and V 6 bases, and 11 bases lay outside the gene matches. The table lists this clonotype with many counts. The origin of this receptor is a man aged 50 to 60 in good health. The gene calls are TRBV12-3 or TRBV12-4 and TRBJ2-1; 8 bases line up with TRBD1. The sample taken for sequencing was CD4+ T cells from blood. CDR3 region: CASRFAGTGGEQFF. CDR3 in DNA: TGTGCCAGCAGGTTTGCCGGGACAGGAGGCGAGCAGTTCTTC.